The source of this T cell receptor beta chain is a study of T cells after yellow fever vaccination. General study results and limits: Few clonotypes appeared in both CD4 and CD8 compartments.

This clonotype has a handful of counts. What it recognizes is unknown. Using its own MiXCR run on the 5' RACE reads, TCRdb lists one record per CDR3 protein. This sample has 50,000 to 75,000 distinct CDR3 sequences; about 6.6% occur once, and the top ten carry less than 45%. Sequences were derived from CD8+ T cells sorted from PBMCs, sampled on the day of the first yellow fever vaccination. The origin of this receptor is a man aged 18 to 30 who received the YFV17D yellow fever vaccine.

CDR3 nucleotides: TGTGCCAGCAGTACCCGGGGAGAATACGAGCAGTACTTC. This sequence encodes CASSTRGEYEQYF. The rearrangement joins TRBV7-9 to TRBJ2-7, with D possibly matching TRBD2 (5 bases). Trimming took off 6 bases at V and 4 bases at J, with 13 bases between the two ends. Germline CDR1 and CDR2: SEHNR and FQNEAQ (reference sequence). This CDR3 has 13 amino acids.